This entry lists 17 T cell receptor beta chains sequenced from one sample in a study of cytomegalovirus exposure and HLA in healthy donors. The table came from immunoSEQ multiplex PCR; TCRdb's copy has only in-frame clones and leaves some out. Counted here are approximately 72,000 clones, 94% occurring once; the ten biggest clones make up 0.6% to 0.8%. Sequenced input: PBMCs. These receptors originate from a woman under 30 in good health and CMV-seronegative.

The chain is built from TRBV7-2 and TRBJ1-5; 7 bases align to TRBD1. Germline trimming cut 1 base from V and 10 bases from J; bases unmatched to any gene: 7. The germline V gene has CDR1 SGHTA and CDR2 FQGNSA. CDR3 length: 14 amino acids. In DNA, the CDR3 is TGTGCCAGCAGCTTAGGCCAGGGGGGCAAACCCCAGCATTTT. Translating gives CASSLGQGGKPQHF.

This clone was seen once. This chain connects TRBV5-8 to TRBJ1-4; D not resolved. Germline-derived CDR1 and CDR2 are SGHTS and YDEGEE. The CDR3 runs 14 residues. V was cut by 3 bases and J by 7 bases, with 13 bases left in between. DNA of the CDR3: TGTGCCAGCAGCTCCGGACTGGTGGGTGAAAAACTGTTTTTT. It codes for CASSSGLVGEKLFF.

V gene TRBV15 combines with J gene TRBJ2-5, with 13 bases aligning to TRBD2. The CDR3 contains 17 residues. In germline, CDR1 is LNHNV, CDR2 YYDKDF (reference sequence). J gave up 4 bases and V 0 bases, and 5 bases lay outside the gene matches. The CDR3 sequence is CATSRDLGTSGAETQYF. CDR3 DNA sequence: TGTGCCACCAGCAGAGATCTCGGGACTAGCGGGGCAGAGACCCAGTACTTC.

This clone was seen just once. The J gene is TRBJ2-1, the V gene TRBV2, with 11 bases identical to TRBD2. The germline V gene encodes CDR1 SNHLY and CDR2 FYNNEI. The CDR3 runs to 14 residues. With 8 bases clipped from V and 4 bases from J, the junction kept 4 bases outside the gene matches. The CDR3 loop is CASCTSGGYNEQFF. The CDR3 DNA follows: TGTGCCAGCTGTACTAGCGGGGGATACAATGAGCAGTTCTTC.

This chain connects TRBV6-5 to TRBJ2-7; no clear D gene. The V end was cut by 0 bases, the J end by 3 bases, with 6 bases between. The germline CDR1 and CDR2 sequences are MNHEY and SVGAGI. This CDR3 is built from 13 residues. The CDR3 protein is CASSYSMSYEQYF. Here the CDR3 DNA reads TGTGCCAGCAGTTACTCGATGAGCTACGAGCAGTACTTC.

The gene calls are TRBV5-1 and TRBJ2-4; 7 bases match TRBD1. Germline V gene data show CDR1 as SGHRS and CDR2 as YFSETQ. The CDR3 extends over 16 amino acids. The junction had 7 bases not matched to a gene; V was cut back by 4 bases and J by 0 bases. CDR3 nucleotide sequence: TGCGCCAGCAGCCGCGACAGGGCGGTAGCCAAAAACATTCAGTACTTC. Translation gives CASSRDRAVAKNIQYF.

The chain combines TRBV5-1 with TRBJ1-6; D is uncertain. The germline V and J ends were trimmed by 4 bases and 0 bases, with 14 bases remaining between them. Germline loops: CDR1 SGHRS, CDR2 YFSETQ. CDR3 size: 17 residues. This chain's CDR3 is CASSQVPQNSYNSPLHF. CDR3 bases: TGCGCCAGCAGCCAAGTCCCCCAGAACTCCTATAATTCACCCCTCCACTTT.

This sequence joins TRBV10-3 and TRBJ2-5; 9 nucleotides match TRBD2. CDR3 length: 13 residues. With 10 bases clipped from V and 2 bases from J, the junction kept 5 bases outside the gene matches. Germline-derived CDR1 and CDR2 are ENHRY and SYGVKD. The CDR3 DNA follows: TGTGCCACCCAAGCGGGGGGACAAGAGACCCAGTACTTC. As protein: CATQAGGQETQYF.

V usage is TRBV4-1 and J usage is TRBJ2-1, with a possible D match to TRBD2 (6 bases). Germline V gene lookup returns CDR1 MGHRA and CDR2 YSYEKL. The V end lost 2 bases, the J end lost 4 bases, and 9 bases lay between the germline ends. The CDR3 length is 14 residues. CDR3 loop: CASSQRGRYNEQFF. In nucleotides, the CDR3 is TGCGCCAGCAGCCAACGGGGGAGATACAATGAGCAGTTCTTC.

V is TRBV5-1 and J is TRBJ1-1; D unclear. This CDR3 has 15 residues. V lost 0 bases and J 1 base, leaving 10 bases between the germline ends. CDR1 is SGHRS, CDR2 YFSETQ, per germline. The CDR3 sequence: CASSLGPTTNTEAFF. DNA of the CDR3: TGCGCCAGCAGCTTGGGGCCTACTACGAACACTGAAGCTTTCTTT.

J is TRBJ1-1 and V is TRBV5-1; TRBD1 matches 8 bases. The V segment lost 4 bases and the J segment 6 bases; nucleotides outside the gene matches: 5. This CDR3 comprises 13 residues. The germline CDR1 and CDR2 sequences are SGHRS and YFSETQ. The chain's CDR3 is CASSQDRASEAFF. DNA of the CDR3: TGCGCCAGCAGCCAGGACAGGGCTTCTGAAGCTTTCTTT.

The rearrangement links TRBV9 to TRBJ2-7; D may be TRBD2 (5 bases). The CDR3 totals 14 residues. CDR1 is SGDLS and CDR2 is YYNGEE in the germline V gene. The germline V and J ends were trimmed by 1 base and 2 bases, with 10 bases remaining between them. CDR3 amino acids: CASSVTPGTYEQYF. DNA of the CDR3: TGTGCCAGCAGCGTAACACCGGGGACCTACGAGCAGTACTTC.

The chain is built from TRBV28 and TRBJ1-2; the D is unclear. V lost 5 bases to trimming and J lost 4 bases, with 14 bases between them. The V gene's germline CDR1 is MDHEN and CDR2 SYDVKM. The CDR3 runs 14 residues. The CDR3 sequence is CASSPQRFVYGYTF. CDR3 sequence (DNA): TGTGCCAGCAGTCCCCAGCGGTTCGTCTATGGCTACACCTTC.

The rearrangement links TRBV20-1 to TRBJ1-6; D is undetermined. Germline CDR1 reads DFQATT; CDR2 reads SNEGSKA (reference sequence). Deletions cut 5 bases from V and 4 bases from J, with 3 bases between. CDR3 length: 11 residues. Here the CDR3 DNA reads TGCAGTGCTTCATATAATTCACCCCTCCACTTT. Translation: CSASYNSPLHF.

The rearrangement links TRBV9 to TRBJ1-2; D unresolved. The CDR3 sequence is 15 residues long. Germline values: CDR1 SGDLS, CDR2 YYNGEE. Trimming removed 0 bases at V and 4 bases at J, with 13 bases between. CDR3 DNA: TGTGCCAGCAGCGTAGATCTGATGGGAGGCTATGGCTACACCTTC. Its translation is CASSVDLMGGYGYTF.

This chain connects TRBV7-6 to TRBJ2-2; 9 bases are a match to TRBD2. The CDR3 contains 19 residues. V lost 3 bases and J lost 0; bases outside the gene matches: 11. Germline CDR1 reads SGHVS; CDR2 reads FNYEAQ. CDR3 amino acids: CASSLGGFSGGANTGELFF. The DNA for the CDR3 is TGTGCCAGCAGCTTGGGAGGCTTTAGCGGGGGAGCGAACACCGGGGAGCTGTTTTTT. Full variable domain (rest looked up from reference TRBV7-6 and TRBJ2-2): GAGVSQSPRYKVTKRGQDVALRCDPISGHVSLYWYRQALGQGPEFLTYFNYEAQQDKSGLPNDRFSAERPEGSISTLTIQRTEQRDSAMYRCASSLGGFSGGANTGELFFGEGSRLTVL.

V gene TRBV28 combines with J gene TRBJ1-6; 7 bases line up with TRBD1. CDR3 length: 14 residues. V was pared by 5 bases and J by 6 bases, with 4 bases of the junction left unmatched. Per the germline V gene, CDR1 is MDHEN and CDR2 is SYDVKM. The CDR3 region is CASSGTGVNSPLHF. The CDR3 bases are TGTGCCAGCAGTGGAACAGGGGTTAATTCACCCCTCCACTTT.